The present T cell receptor beta chain was sequenced within a study of CD8 T cells in ankylosing spondylitis. Whole-study results and caveats: As reported, disease-linked clones showed significant enrichment in matched ankylosing spondylitis synovial fluid. The study identified a TCR beta motif of several highly homologous variants that appeared characteristic of ankylosing spondylitis blood.

TCRdb used MiXCR to reprocess the 5' RACE reads, holding one entry per CDR3 protein. The sample consists of tens of thousands of distinct CDR3 sequences, roughly 9% of them appearing once. This clonotype was picked up a small number of times. Its antigen is not known. The sample consisted of blood, either unsorted or a sorted T cell fraction (not recorded which). This clonotype was sampled from a male donor with ankylosing spondylitis.

CDR3 coding DNA: TGTGCCAGCAGTCCCGCTGGCGTTACTGAAGCTTTCTTT. As protein: CASSPAGVTEAFF. This chain connects TRBV27 to TRBJ1-1, with unresolved D. V lost 5 bases to trimming and J lost 5 bases, with 12 bases between them. This CDR3 spans 13 amino acids. CDR1 and CDR2 (germline): MNHEY, SMNVEV (reference sequence).